The clone carrying this T cell receptor (beta chain) was counted once. What it recognizes is unknown. After removal of 4 bases from V and 4 bases from J, the junction contained 11 bases not matched to a gene. The CDR3 has 15 residues. Germline loops: CDR1 SQVTM, CDR2 ANQGSEA. The data are from a study of T cells in Graves' hyperthyroidism and ophthalmopathy. Regarding the study as a whole: Expanded thyroid clonotypes (above 0.001) were mostly also found in blood. Ophthalmopathy, which appeared later, was predicted by the model a median approximately 6 months before onset.

Amplification targeted TCR beta CDR3 regions from RNA transcripts. HTBI primers drove first-round RT-PCR of the TCR CDR3. MiXCR, applied by TCRdb to the multiplex PCR reads, yields one record per CDR3 protein. The sample consists of approximately 48,000 distinct CDR3 sequences, around 45% of them appearing once. The gene calls are TRBV29-1 and TRBJ1-1; 8 positions match TRBD1. The sample comprised peripheral blood or thyroid tissue (not recorded which). This sequence was found in a woman aged 50 to 60 with Graves' hyperthyroidism. CDR3 coding DNA: TGCAGCGTTGCGTGGCAGGGGGCAAGGCGCACTGAAGCTTTCTTT. As protein: CSVAWQGARRTEAFF.